This T cell receptor (beta chain) was sequenced during a study of blood T cells in healthy people across ages. Study-wide results and caveats: Diversity was estimated from one million T cells, and these estimates were considered underestimates. With age, beta diversity per million T cells declined roughly linearly, significantly by 40 to 50.

From germline, CDR1 is MNHEY and CDR2 SVGEGT. The ends were cut back, 2 bases at V and 4 bases at J, with 11 bases in the middle. The CDR3 length is 14 residues. This clonotype was seen at least ten times. Its antigen is unknown. Primed by a sample-barcoded 5' primer and a J-beta primer mix, a second PCR proceeded for about 6 to 12 cycles. Each cDNA molecule received a tag from a template-switch adaptor that had 12 random nucleotides. TCRdb fed the 5' RACE reads into MiXCR, producing one record per CDR3 protein. There are 870,000 or so distinct CDR3 sequences in the sample; less than 35% occur only once, and roughly 17% lies in the top ten. Healthy Caucasians from Russia aged about 6 to 95 served as donors.

The specimen was blood. V and J are TRBV6-2 or TRBV6-3 and TRBJ1-2, with D possibly being TRBD1 (5 bases). The TCR was taken from a woman older than 75 in good health. The CDR3 here is CASSYTGHAYGYTF. DNA for the CDR3: TGTGCCAGCAGTTACACCGGACACGCCTATGGCTACACCTTC.